Each of the 10 T cell receptor beta chains below was sequenced from the same sample in a study of PD-1 blockade in classical Hodgkin lymphoma. Profiled with immunoSEQ multiplex PCR; TCRdb holds only in-frame clones, not every one. The data show around 6,200 clones, approximately 71% seen once. Time point here: cycle 4 day 1 (C4D1), after around six weeks of nivolumab. Patients all relapsed after autologous stem cell transplantation, and there was variation in brentuximab vedotin exposure. From thawed PBMCs, magnetic negative selection was used to isolate the CD8+ T cells. This specimen consisted of CD8+ T cells from blood, obtained before the fourth cycle of nivolumab. These receptors came from a human donor with classical Hodgkin lymphoma.

The rearrangement joins TRBV7-8 to TRBJ1-1; D call uncertain. The CDR3 covers 16 residues. V lost 2 bases to trimming and J lost 1 base, with 14 bases between them. CDR1 SGHVS and CDR2 FQNEAQ come from the germline V gene. The CDR3 DNA reads as TGTGCCAGCAGCTTATCATTCCCCCGTCAGAACACTGAAGCTTTCTTT. Translation gives CASSLSFPRQNTEAFF.

The chain has TRBV15 and TRBJ2-5; 10 positions match TRBD1. Germline CDR1 is LNHNV and CDR2 is YYDKDF (reference sequence). The CDR3 has 16 amino acids. Unmatched junction bases numbered 9, after V lost 5 bases and J lost 3 bases. The CDR3 coding sequence is TGTGCCACCAGCCGATTCCGGGACAGGGGTAAAGAGACCCAGTACTTC. Its protein product is CATSRFRDRGKETQYF.

This clone was observed a handful of times. The V call is TRBV27, the J call TRBJ2-7, with 7 bases matching TRBD2. Germline CDR1 MNHEY, CDR2 SMNVEV (reference sequence). J gave up 5 bases and V 6 bases, and 4 bases lay outside the gene matches. The CDR3 loop spans 12 amino acids. CDR3 DNA: TGTGCCAGCAGGGGGGGGGTCAACGAGCAGTACTTC. Its translation: CASRGGVNEQYF.

J is TRBJ2-1 and V is TRBV5-6, with 7 bases identical to TRBD2. The germline V gene has CDR1 SGHDT and CDR2 YYEEEE. The ends lost 4 bases at V and 3 bases at J; junction bases unmatched: 7. The CDR3 has 15 residues. Written as DNA, the CDR3 is TGTGCCAGCAGCGTCGGTTGGACTAGCTACAATGAGCAGTTCTTC. Protein product: CASSVGWTSYNEQFF.

V gene TRBV29-1 combines with J gene TRBJ2-7; D unclear. The CDR3 spans 12 residues. CDR1 SQVTM and CDR2 ANQGSEA come from the germline V gene. The germline V and J ends were trimmed by 5 bases and 0 bases, with 8 bases remaining between them. The CDR3 DNA follows: TGCAGCGTTCAGAAGAGCTCCTACGAGCAGTACTTC. It encodes CSVQKSSYEQYF.

The genes are TRBV7-8 and TRBJ2-2; D is tentatively TRBD1 or TRBD2 (5 bases each). Germline-derived CDR1 and CDR2 are SGHVS and FQNEAQ. The CDR3 sequence is 17 residues long. V lost 0 bases, J lost 7 bases, and 18 bases lay in between. The CDR3 region is CASSLARSGPKFGELFF. DNA for the CDR3: TGTGCCAGCAGCTTAGCCCGGTCGGGACCAAAATTCGGGGAGCTGTTTTTT. The full variable domain, rest sourced from reference TRBV7-8 and TRBJ2-2, is GAGVSQSPRYKVAKRGQDVALRCDPISGHVSLFWYQQALGQGPEFLTYFQNEAQLDKSGLPSDRFFAERPEGSVSTLKIQRTQQEDSAVYLCASSLARSGPKFGELFFGEGSRLTVL.

The chain combines TRBV27 with TRBJ2-7; D gene ambiguous. Germline V CDR1 and CDR2: MNHEY, SMNVEV (reference sequence). V lost 3 bases and J lost 0, with 12 bases in between. This CDR3 has 15 residues. Here the CDR3 reads CASSFTTESSYEQYF. DNA of the CDR3: TGTGCCAGCAGTTTCACCACAGAGAGCTCCTACGAGCAGTACTTC.

The chain is built from TRBV13 and TRBJ2-2; D gene unclear. There are 12 residues in the CDR3. The germline V gene has CDR1 PRHDT and CDR2 FYEKMQ (reference sequence). V was pared by 6 bases and J by 2 bases, with 4 bases between. CDR3 protein: CASRGNTGELFF. The CDR3 nucleotides are TGTGCCAGCAGGGGTAACACCGGGGAGCTGTTTTTT.

The rearrangement links TRBV27 to TRBJ1-6; D is perhaps TRBD1 (6 bases). Germline lookup yields CDR1 MNHEY and CDR2 SMNVEV (reference sequence). This CDR3 is built from 12 residues. Trimming cost V 8 bases and J 9 bases, with 11 bases left between them. This CDR3 reads CASGYRASPLHF. CDR3 in DNA: TGTGCCAGCGGGTACAGGGCTTCACCCCTCCACTTT.

This clone was detected a few times. CDR3 loop: CASSVDNTGELFF. Here the CDR3 DNA reads TGTGCCAGCAGCGTAGATAATACCGGGGAGCTGTTTTTT. The genes are TRBV9 and TRBJ2-2; no reliable D call. Per the germline V gene, CDR1 is SGDLS and CDR2 is YYNGEE. CDR3 size: 13 residues. V was clipped by 0 bases and J by 5 bases, with 5 bases between them.